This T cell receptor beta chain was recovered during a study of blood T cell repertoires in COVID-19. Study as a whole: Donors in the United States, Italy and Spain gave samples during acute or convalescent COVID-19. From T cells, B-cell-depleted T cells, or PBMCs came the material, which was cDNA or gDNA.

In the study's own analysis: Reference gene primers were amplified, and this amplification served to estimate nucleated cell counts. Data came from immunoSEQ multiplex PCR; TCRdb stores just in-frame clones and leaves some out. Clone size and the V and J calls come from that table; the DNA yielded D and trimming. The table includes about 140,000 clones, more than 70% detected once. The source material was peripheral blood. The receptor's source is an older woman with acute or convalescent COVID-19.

In DNA, the CDR3 is TGTGCCAGCACCGGGACAGGGCTGATCTATGGCTACACCTTC. Its translation is CASTGTGLIYGYTF. The chain employs TRBV11-2 and TRBJ1-2, with 9 bases identical to TRBD1. Germline CDR1 is SGHAT and CDR2 is FQNNGV. The length of the CDR3 is 14 residues. J lost 4 bases, V lost 7 bases, and 7 bases had no gene match.